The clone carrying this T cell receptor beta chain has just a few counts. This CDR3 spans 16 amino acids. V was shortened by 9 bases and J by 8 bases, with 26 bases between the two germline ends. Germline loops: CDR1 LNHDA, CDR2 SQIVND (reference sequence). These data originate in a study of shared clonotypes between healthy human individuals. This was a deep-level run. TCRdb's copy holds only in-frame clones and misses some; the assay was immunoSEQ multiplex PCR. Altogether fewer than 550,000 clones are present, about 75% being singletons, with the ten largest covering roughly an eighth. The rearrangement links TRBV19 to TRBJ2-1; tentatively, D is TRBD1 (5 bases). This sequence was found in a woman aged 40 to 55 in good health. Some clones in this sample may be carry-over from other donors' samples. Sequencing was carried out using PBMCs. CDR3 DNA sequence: TGTGCCAGCAACCCTCGATCGGACACCTGGGGCCATGAGCAGTTCTTC. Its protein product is CASNPRSDTWGHEQFF.